A selection of T cell receptor beta chains follows, all from one sample in a study of control samples from healthy donors and cancer patients. Data came from immunoSEQ multiplex PCR; TCRdb stores just in-frame clones and leaves some out. The sample has about 150,000 clones; around 94% are singletons. The specimen sequenced was blood. Receptor source: a woman in her late teens or twenties in good health. The CDR3 runs from the conserved cysteine through the conserved F or W. The order of the fields is clone size, D gene, J gene, V gene, CDR3 protein, CDR3 DNA. The D gene is left open where the match is weak. Part of the rows lack a size; the others show once, few, many or a class for expanded clones.

. | . | TRBJ1-2 | TRBV6-5 | CASSYTGFRGYTF | TGTGCCAGCAGTTACACAGGGTTTCGGGGCTACACCTTC
. | . | TRBJ2-1 | TRBV7-9 | CASSLSLWGDNEQFF | TGTGCCAGCAGCTTAAGTCTTTGGGGAGACAATGAGCAGTTCTTC
once | . | TRBJ1-2 | TRBV6-2/TRBV6-3 | CASSYGINYGYTF | TGTGCCAGCAGTTATGGGATTAACTATGGCTACACCTTC
. | . | TRBJ2-7 | TRBV6-5 | CASRAGPGSYEQYF | TGTGCCAGCAGAGCCGGGCCGGGCTCCTACGAGCAGTACTTC
. | . | TRBJ1-1 | TRBV28 | CASSLSQTGNTEAFF | TGTGCCAGCAGTCTCTCCCAGACAGGGAACACTGAAGCTTTCTTT
. | TRBD1 | TRBJ1-3 | TRBV5-5 | CASSLGQGASGNTIYF | TGTGCCAGCAGCCTGGGACAGGGGGCCTCTGGAAACACCATATATTTT
. | . | TRBJ1-5 | TRBV28 | CASGDQPQHF | TGTGCCAGCGGTGATCAGCCCCAGCATTTT
. | . | TRBJ1-5 | TRBV19 | CASSIGQDGNQPQHF | TGTGCCAGTAGTATCGGCCAGGACGGCAATCAGCCCCAGCATTTT
. | TRBD1 | TRBJ2-7 | TRBV13 | CASRPLGQVSLGVYEQYF | TGTGCCAGCAGACCGCTGGGACAGGTGTCCCTAGGGGTCTACGAGCAGTACTTC
. | . | TRBJ1-6 | TRBV2 | CASTKTDSLNSPLHF | TGTGCCAGCACCAAGACGGACTCCCTTAATTCACCCCTCCACTTT
once | . | TRBJ2-1 | TRBV5-1 | CASSLGGPYNEQFF | TGCGCCAGCAGCTTGGGGGGACCATACAATGAGCAGTTCTTC
. | TRBD1 | TRBJ1-5 | TRBV19 | CASSNPPGQGWGNQPQHF | TGTGCCAGTAGCAACCCCCCGGGACAGGGCTGGGGCAATCAGCCCCAGCATTTT
. | TRBD2 | TRBJ2-1 | TRBV10-1 | CASSSGRRYNEQFF | TGCGCCAGCAGTAGCGGGAGACGTTACAATGAGCAGTTCTTC
. | . | TRBJ2-2 | TRBV24-1 | CATSDFRDTGELFF | TGTGCCACCAGTGATTTTCGGGACACCGGGGAGCTGTTTTTT
. | . | TRBJ1-6 | TRBV6-5 | CASSYSSHEYPLHF | TGTGCCAGCAGTTACTCGAGTCATGAATATCCCCTCCACTTT
. | . | TRBJ2-7 | TRBV4-1 | CASSHYRQVYAYEQYF | TGCGCCAGCAGCCACTACAGACAGGTCTACGCCTACGAGCAGTACTTC
. | . | TRBJ2-2 | TRBV9 | CASSQRDTFGELFF | TGTGCCAGCAGCCAGCGGGACACTTTCGGGGAGCTGTTTTTT
. | . | TRBJ2-7 | TRBV11-3 | CASSLGAEDYYEQYF | TGTGCCAGCAGCTTGGGGGCGGAGGATTACTACGAGCAGTACTTC
. | . | TRBJ2-2 | TRBV5-1 | CASSVAPLNTGELFF | TGCGCCAGCAGCGTAGCACCCTTGAACACCGGGGAGCTGTTTTTT
. | . | TRBJ1-1 | TRBV5-1 | CASSLVQVNTEAFF | TGCGCCAGCAGCTTGGTACAGGTAAACACTGAAGCTTTCTTT
. | . | TRBJ2-3 | TRBV19 | CASSINRAGNTQYF | TGTGCCAGTAGTATCAACAGGGCTGGTAATACGCAGTATTTT
once | . | TRBJ2-3 | TRBV9 | CASSEPPPSTQYF | TGTGCCAGCAGCGAGCCCCCCCCCTCTACGCAGTATTTT
. | . | TRBJ1-5 | TRBV2 | CASSRESGVVNQPQHF | TGTGCCAGCAGTCGCGAGTCAGGGGTCGTCAATCAGCCCCAGCATTTT
. | . | TRBJ2-4 | TRBV9 | CASSPGGQINIQYF | TGTGCCAGCAGCCCGGGCGGTCAGATAAACATTCAGTACTTC
. | TRBD1 | TRBJ1-4 | TRBV6-5 | CASSITGVGNEKLFF | TGTGCCAGCAGTATCACAGGGGTTGGGAATGAAAAACTGTTTTTT
few | TRBD2 | TRBJ2-3 | TRBV14 | CASSPGLAGTDTQYF | TGTGCCAGCAGCCCGGGACTAGCGGGAACAGATACGCAGTATTTT
. | . | TRBJ2-1 | TRBV3-1/TRBV3-2 | CASSHPGTPTDEQFF | TGTGCCAGCAGTCATCCCGGGACCCCTACCGATGAGCAGTTCTTC
. | TRBD2 | TRBJ2-3 | TRBV13 | CASSRGTSGGVLPDTQYF | TGTGCCAGCAGCCGCGGGACTAGCGGGGGGGTGTTGCCAGATACGCAGTATTTT
. | . | TRBJ1-3 | TRBV28 | CASSTADSGNTIYF | TGTGCCAGCAGTACGGCAGACTCTGGAAACACCATATATTTT
once | . | TRBJ1-2 | TRBV9 | CASSGSADSAASYGYTF | TGTGCCAGCAGCGGATCCGCGGACAGCGCAGCTTCCTATGGCTACACCTTC
. | TRBD1 | TRBJ1-1 | TRBV2 | CASSTGGDTEAFF | TGTGCCAGCAGTACAGGGGGCGACACTGAAGCTTTCTTT
. | . | TRBJ2-3 | TRBV5-4 | CASSSDSSTDTQYF | TGTGCCAGCAGCTCGGACAGCAGCACAGATACGCAGTATTTT
. | TRBD1 | TRBJ2-4 | TRBV10-1 | CASSPGQGELAKNIQYF | TGCGCCAGCTCCCCGGGACAGGGAGAGTTAGCCAAAAACATTCAGTACTTC
. | TRBD2 | TRBJ2-1 | TRBV19 | CASSIPSGGYNEQFF | TGTGCCAGTAGTATCCCTAGCGGAGGCTACAATGAGCAGTTCTTC
. | . | TRBJ1-2 | TRBV11-2 | CASVGAGYTF | TGTGCCAGCGTAGGGGCCGGCTACACCTTC
. | . | TRBJ2-4 | TRBV13 | CASSLSGHKGLKNIQYF | TGTGCCAGCAGCTTATCGGGACACAAGGGCCTAAAAAACATTCAGTACTTC
. | . | TRBJ1-6 | TRBV28 | CASMSQTSSPLHF | TGTGCCAGCATGTCGCAGACCTCATCACCCCTCCACTTT
. | . | TRBJ1-5 | TRBV27 | CASSYQTRNQPQHF | TGTGCCAGCAGTTATCAGACCCGCAATCAGCCCCAGCATTTT
. | . | TRBJ1-3 | TRBV28 | CASSSGGGRNTIYF | TGTGCCAGCAGTTCGGGAGGGGGGAGGAACACCATATATTTT
. | TRBD1 | TRBJ2-1 | TRBV4-2 | CASSQVGGPSSYNEQFF | TGTGCCAGCAGCCAAGTAGGGGGCCCCAGCTCCTACAATGAGCAGTTCTTC
. | . | TRBJ1-2 | TRBV2 | CASSELRTYYGYTF | TGTGCCAGCAGTGAACTTAGAACCTATTATGGCTACACCTTC
. | . | TRBJ1-4 | TRBV7-2 | CASSWTATNEKLFF | TGTGCCAGCAGCTGGACAGCAACTAATGAAAAACTGTTTTTT
. | . | TRBJ2-2 | TRBV7-2 | CASSLVGTNTGELFF | TGTGCCAGCAGCTTGGTGGGAACCAACACCGGGGAGCTGTTTTTT
. | . | TRBJ2-7 | TRBV15 | CATSRDHTWGLVF | TGTGCCACCAGCAGAGATCATACCTGGGGCTTGGTTTTC
. | . | TRBJ2-3 | TRBV19 | CASRPTDTDTQYF | TGTGCCAGTCGACCGACAGACACAGATACGCAGTATTTT
. | . | TRBJ1-1 | TRBV19 | CASSIVAEAFF | TGTGCCAGTAGTATCGTCGCCGAAGCTTTCTTT
. | . | TRBJ1-5 | TRBV4-1 | CASSQNGLFNQPQHF | TGCGCCAGCAGCCAAAACGGGCTCTTCAATCAGCCCCAGCATTTT
. | TRBD1 | TRBJ1-2 | TRBV6-5 | CATSGQGLTGYTF | TGTGCCACCTCTGGACAGGGTCTCACGGGCTACACCTTC